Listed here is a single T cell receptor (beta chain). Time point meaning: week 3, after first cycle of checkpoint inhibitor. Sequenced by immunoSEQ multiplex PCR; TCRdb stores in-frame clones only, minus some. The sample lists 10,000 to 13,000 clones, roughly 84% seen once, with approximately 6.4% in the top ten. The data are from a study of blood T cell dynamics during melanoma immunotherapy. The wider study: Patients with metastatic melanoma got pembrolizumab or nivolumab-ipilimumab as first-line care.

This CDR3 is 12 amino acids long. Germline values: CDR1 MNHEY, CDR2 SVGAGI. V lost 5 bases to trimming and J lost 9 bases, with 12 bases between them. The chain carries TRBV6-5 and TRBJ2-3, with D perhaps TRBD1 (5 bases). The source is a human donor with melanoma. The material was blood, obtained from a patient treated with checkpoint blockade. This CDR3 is CASSQGPATQYF. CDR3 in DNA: TGTGCCAGCAGTCAGGGTCCTGCAACGCAGTATTTT.